This TCR beta chain was identified in a study of CD8 T cells in Susac syndrome. For the study at large: Among the sequenced Susac syndrome patients, over five had active disease while eight were in remission. Patients with Susac syndrome were therapy-naive, treated with corticosteroids, or treated with intravenous immunoglobulin alone when blood was collected. General study results and limits: The study's TCR sequencing and HLA analysis covered a relatively small number of individuals, and the study acknowledged this.

Concerning this clonotype: Its antigen is unknown.

Deletions cut 4 bases from V and 8 bases from J, with 14 bases between. CDR1 and CDR2 from the germline V gene are SQVTM and ANQGSEA. The CDR3 length is 12 residues. Reverse transcription of 0.5 to 1 ug RNA was performed with random hexamers. TCRdb called the immunoSEQ multiplex PCR reads again in MiXCR, with one record for every CDR3 protein. The sample includes 150,000 or so distinct CDR3 sequences, 90% to 96% of them seen just once. TEMRA cells were enriched by FACS, while CD8+ and CD4+ T cells were obtained through a negative isolation that was performed magnetically. Input material: CD4+ T cells from PBMCs. V is TRBV29-1 and J is TRBJ1-2; no firm D call. The clonotype originates from a human donor with Susac syndrome. The CDR3 nucleotides are TGCAGCGTTGGTCTAGGAATGGAGGGCTACACCTTC. Its protein product is CSVGLGMEGYTF.